The 21 T cell receptor beta chains listed next were all sequenced from one sample in a study of blood T cell repertoires in COVID-19. Clones were read by immunoSEQ multiplex PCR, and TCRdb kept only the in-frame ones, dropping some. The sample shows 27,000 or so clones, 88% of them seen only once. The sequenced sample consisted of peripheral blood. The receptors derive from a woman aged 50 to 60 with active COVID-19.

The V gene is TRBV28, the J gene TRBJ2-7, with D possibly matching TRBD2 (6 bases). Between the trimmed V and J ends, which lost 6 bases and 2 bases, there was a span of 14 bases. The CDR3 runs to 14 residues. Germline lookup yields CDR1 MDHEN and CDR2 SYDVKM. The DNA of the CDR3 is TGTGCCAGCAGCATAACGGGAGTTCCCTACGAGCAGTACTTC. It yields the protein CASSITGVPYEQYF.

CDR3 region: CASQLAGFTDTQYF. The CDR3 nucleotides read TGTGCCAGCCAACTAGCGGGATTCACAGATACGCAGTATTTT. The rearrangement joins TRBV5-4 to TRBJ2-3, with 10 bases fitting TRBD2. Germline V lookup: CDR1 SGHNT, CDR2 YYREEE (reference sequence). This CDR3 is built from 14 residues. The trim removed 7 bases at V and 2 bases at J, leaving 4 bases unmatched. The complete variable domain, with remaining parts taken from reference TRBV5-4 and TRBJ2-3, reads ETGVTQSPTHLIKTRGQQVTLRCSSQSGHNTVSWYQQALGQGPQFIFQYYREEENGRGNFPPRFSGLQFPNYSSELNVNALELDDSALYLCASQLAGFTDTQYFGPGTRLTVL.

This chain connects TRBV9 to TRBJ1-2; tentative D call: TRBD1 (6 bases). The CDR3 totals 16 residues. Germline lookup yields CDR1 SGDLS and CDR2 YYNGEE. V lost 4 bases and J 1 base, leaving 17 bases between the germline ends. The CDR3 spells CASSSQGRGGNYGYTF. CDR3 in DNA: TGTGCCAGCAGCTCCCAGGGGAGGGGCGGTAACTATGGCTACACCTTC.

The chain uses TRBV3-1 (or the pseudogene TRBV3-2) and TRBJ2-2, with D possibly matching TRBD2 (5 bases). The CDR3 runs 16 residues. From germline, CDR1 is LGHDT and CDR2 YNNKEL (reference sequence). The ends were cut back, 0 bases at V and 3 bases at J, with 11 bases in the middle. CDR3 sequence (DNA): TGTGCCAGCAGCCAAGAAGGAGCGGAGTACACCGGGGAGCTGTTTTTT. Its translation: CASSQEGAEYTGELFF.

The CDR3 nucleotides read TGTGCCAGCAGTGTATACAGGGGGCGCGAGGGGTTCGCCTACAATGAGCAGTTCTTC. Encoded protein: CASSVYRGREGFAYNEQFF. This rearrangement joins TRBV28 to TRBJ2-1; 9 positions match TRBD1. Per the germline V gene, CDR1 is MDHEN and CDR2 is SYDVKM. The J segment lost 2 bases and the V segment lost 5 bases, leaving 16 bases of the junction unmatched. The length of the CDR3 is 19 residues. Full variable domain (remainder filled in from reference TRBV28 and TRBJ2-1): DVKVTQSSRYLVKRTGEKVFLECVQDMDHENMFWYRQDPGLGLRLIYFSYDVKMKEKGDIPEGYSVSREKKERFSLILESASTNQTSMYLCASSVYRGREGFAYNEQFFGPGTRLTVL.

The sample holds one count of this clone. This chain connects TRBV10-3 to TRBJ1-2; D may be TRBD1 (5 bases). Germline values: CDR1 ENHRY, CDR2 SYGVKD. This CDR3 is built from 14 residues. Trimming removed 6 bases from V and 4 bases from J, with 15 bases in between. The CDR3 nucleotides read TGTGCCATCAGGGCCCAGGGTGAACTCTATGGCTACACCTTC. It is translated as CAIRAQGELYGYTF.

This clone has just one count. The V call is TRBV5-1, the J call TRBJ2-2; D possibly corresponds to TRBD2 (5 bases). The CDR3 consists of 14 residues. From germline, CDR1 is SGHRS and CDR2 YFSETQ. The ends were cut back, 1 base at V and 6 bases at J, with 10 bases in the middle. The DNA for the CDR3 is TGCGCCAGCAGCTTGTCAGGACTTCCCGGGGAGCTGTTTTTT. Translation: CASSLSGLPGELFF.

The rearrangement links TRBV20-1 to TRBJ1-1; D is undetermined. The CDR3 totals 13 residues. V was shortened by 3 bases and J by 4 bases, with 12 bases between the two germline ends. Germline loops: CDR1 DFQATT, CDR2 SNEGSKA (reference sequence). The CDR3 here is CSASGVTPTEAFF. CDR3 DNA sequence: TGCAGTGCTAGTGGGGTGACACCCACTGAAGCTTTCTTT.

CDR3 in amino acids: CASSQDAGSFSEQYF. CDR3 sequence (DNA): TGTGCCAGCAGCCAAGACGCGGGTTCCTTCTCCGAGCAGTACTTC. V usage is TRBV3-1 (or the pseudogene TRBV3-2) and J usage is TRBJ2-7; D perhaps matches TRBD2 (5 bases). The V gene lost 0 bases and the J gene lost 6 bases, with 15 bases spanning the gap. The CDR3 length is 15 residues. Germline-derived CDR1 and CDR2 are LGHDT and YNNKEL (reference sequence).

This rearrangement joins TRBV24-1 to TRBJ1-5; a possible D gene is TRBD1 (6 bases). CDR3 length: 15 amino acids. From germline, CDR1 is KGHDR and CDR2 SFDVKD. Deletions cut 3 bases from V and 7 bases from J, with 15 bases between. CDR3 in DNA: TGTGCCACCAGTGATCCCCGGGCAGGGGCCCAGCCCCAGCATTTT. Protein sequence: CATSDPRAGAQPQHF.

This clone appeared a single time. CDR3 loop: CASTPLGEDTEAFF. For the CDR3, the DNA is TGCGCCAGCACCCCGTTGGGAGAGGACACTGAAGCTTTCTTT. This sequence joins TRBV5-1 and TRBJ1-1; D not resolved. V lost 6 bases, J lost 3 bases, and 15 bases lay in between. The CDR3 totals 14 residues. CDR1 and CDR2 (germline): SGHRS, YFSETQ.

The V gene is TRBV27, the J gene TRBJ2-4; 8 bases fit TRBD1. Germline assignment: CDR1 MNHEY and CDR2 SMNVEV (reference sequence). There are 15 residues in the CDR3. Trimming at V came to 4 bases and at J to 2 bases, leaving 4 bases not matched to a gene. Here the CDR3 DNA reads TGTGCCAGCAGTTGGGCAGGGGGCACCAAAAACATTCAGTACTTC. Translating gives CASSWAGGTKNIQYF.

The chain is built from TRBV28 and TRBJ1-4, with a tentative D call TRBD1 (5 bases). Germline lookup yields CDR1 MDHEN and CDR2 SYDVKM. This CDR3 is built from 15 residues. The V end lost 10 bases, the J end lost 8 bases, and 23 bases lay between the germline ends. CDR3: CATQFGGVMGEKLFF. The CDR3 region has the DNA TGTGCCACCCAGTTTGGGGGGGTGATGGGAGAAAAACTGTTTTTT.

This rearrangement joins TRBV25-1 to TRBJ2-1, with no clear D. The CDR3 extends over 13 amino acids. V was clipped by 3 bases and J by 4 bases, with 7 bases between them. CDR1 MGHDK and CDR2 SYGVNS come from the germline V gene. The CDR3 sequence: CASSDTDYNEQFF. In DNA, the CDR3 is TGTGCCAGCAGTGATACAGATTACAATGAGCAGTTCTTC.

This chain joins TRBV28 and TRBJ1-1; D uncertain. Trimming removed 6 bases from V and 6 bases from J, with 14 bases in between. The CDR3 length is 13 residues. Germline V gives CDR1 MDHEN, CDR2 SYDVKM. DNA for the CDR3: TGTGCCAGCAGAGGGTGGACTAGTGCTGAAGCTTTCTTT. Protein product: CASRGWTSAEAFF.

The sample holds one count of this clone. The V gene is TRBV6-1, the J gene TRBJ2-7, with D perhaps TRBD1 (6 bases). The CDR3 is 14 residues long. Per germline, CDR1 MNHNS and CDR2 SASEGT. V was pared by 3 bases and J by 5 bases, with 14 bases between. Written as DNA, the CDR3 is TGTGCCAGCAGTGACAGGGGTTGGTCCAACGAGCAGTACTTC. Translated, it gives CASSDRGWSNEQYF.

In this sample, this clone turned up once. The chain couples TRBV5-5 to TRBJ2-5; tentatively, D is TRBD2 (5 bases). Germline V CDR1 and CDR2: SGHKS, YYEKEE (reference sequence). The length of the CDR3 is 17 residues. The V gene lost 7 bases and the J gene lost 5 bases, with 27 bases spanning the gap. CDR3 coding DNA: TGTGCCAGCGGCCGCCGGGCGACTTGGATTAGCGATGAGACCCAGTACTTC. As protein: CASGRRATWISDETQYF.

The gene calls are TRBV21-1 and TRBJ1-5; the table's D call, TRBD1, has no DNA check behind it. TRBV21-1 corresponds to a pseudogene. CDR3 length: 17 amino acids. CDR3 in DNA: TGTGCCAGCAGCAACCCTCGGCAGGCTGATAGCAATCAGCCCCAGCATTTT. Protein product: CASSNPRQADSNQPQHF.

The chain links TRBV5-1 to TRBJ2-1; tentatively, D is TRBD1 (6 bases). This CDR3 has 14 amino acids. Germline-derived CDR1 and CDR2 are SGHRS and YFSETQ. The V gene lost 4 bases and the J gene lost 3 bases, with 11 bases spanning the gap. The CDR3 nucleotides read TGCGCCAGCAGCACCGGGACAAACTACAATGAGCAGTTCTTC. This codes for CASSTGTNYNEQFF.

This chain uses TRBV15 with TRBJ2-3; 12 nucleotides agree with TRBD2. Germline CDR1 is LNHNV and CDR2 is YYDKDF (reference sequence). The ends lost 2 bases at V and 4 bases at J; junction bases unmatched: 4. This CDR3 has 16 amino acids. The DNA of the CDR3 is TGTGCCACCAGCAGATTTCTAGCGGGAGGGGCAGATACGCAGTATTTT. Translating it yields CATSRFLAGGADTQYF.

This rearrangement joins TRBV6-1 to TRBJ1-3; no definite D call. The CDR3 is 15 residues long. In germline, CDR1 is MNHNS, CDR2 SASEGT. The ends were cut back, 3 bases at V and 2 bases at J, with 11 bases in the middle. The CDR3 loop reads CASSEEDGTGNTIYF. CDR3 coding DNA: TGTGCCAGCAGTGAGGAGGATGGCACTGGAAACACCATATATTTT.